This TCR beta chain stems from a study of CD8 T cells in ankylosing spondylitis. TCRdb ran MiXCR on the 5' RACE reads and lists one entry per CDR3 protein. In the table there are around 450,000 distinct CDR3 sequences, roughly 27% of which are singletons. Of note for this clonotype: Antigen: not known.

Broader study findings: Made up of several highly homologous variants, a TCR beta motif appeared characteristic of ankylosing spondylitis blood.

There are 14 residues in the CDR3. The V and J ends lost 0 bases and 5 bases respectively, with 11 bases between them. Germline V CDR1 and CDR2: SGHRS, YFSETQ. The origin of this receptor is a male donor with ankylosing spondylitis. The sequenced sample was blood, either unsorted or a sorted T cell fraction (not recorded which). The gene calls are TRBV5-1 and TRBJ1-1, with a weak D call TRBD1 (5 bases). CDR3: CASSLDRQSTEAFF. The CDR3 DNA reads as TGCGCCAGCAGCTTGGACAGACAGAGTACTGAAGCTTTCTTT.